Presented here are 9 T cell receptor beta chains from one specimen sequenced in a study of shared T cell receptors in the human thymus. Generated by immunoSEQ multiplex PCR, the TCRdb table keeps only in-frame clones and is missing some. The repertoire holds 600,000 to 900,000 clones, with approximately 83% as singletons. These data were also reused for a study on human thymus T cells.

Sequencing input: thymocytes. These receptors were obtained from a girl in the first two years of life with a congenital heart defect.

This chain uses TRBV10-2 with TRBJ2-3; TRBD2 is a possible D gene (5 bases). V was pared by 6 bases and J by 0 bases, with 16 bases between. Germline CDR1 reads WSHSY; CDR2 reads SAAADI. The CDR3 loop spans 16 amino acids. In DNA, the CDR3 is TGCGCCAGCAGGCGGACTCTTCTGGGGAGCACAGATACGCAGTATTTT. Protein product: CASRRTLLGSTDTQYF.

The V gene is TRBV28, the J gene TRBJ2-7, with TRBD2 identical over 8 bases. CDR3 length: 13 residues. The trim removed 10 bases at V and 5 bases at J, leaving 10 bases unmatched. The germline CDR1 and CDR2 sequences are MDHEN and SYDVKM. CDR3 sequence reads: CAILTGGSHEQYF. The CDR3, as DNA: TGTGCCATCCTGACGGGAGGGTCCCACGAGCAGTACTTC. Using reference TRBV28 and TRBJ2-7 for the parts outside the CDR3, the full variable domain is DVKVTQSSRYLVKRTGEKVFLECVQDMDHENMFWYRQDPGLGLRLIYFSYDVKMKEKGDIPEGYSVSREKKERFSLILESASTNQTSMYLCAILTGGSHEQYFGPGTRLTVT.

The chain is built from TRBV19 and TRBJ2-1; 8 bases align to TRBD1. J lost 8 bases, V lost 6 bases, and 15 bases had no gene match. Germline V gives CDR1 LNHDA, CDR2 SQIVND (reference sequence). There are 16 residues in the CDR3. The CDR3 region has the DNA TGTGCCAGTAGCCAATCACAGGGGGAGGTATTCGATGAGCAGTTCTTC. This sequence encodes CASSQSQGEVFDEQFF. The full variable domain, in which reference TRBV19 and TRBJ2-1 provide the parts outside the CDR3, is DGGITQSPKYLFRKEGQNVTLSCEQNLNHDAMYWYRQDPGQGLRLIYYSQIVNDFQKGDIAEGYSVSREKKESFPLTVTSAQKNPTAFYLCASSQSQGEVFDEQFFGPGTRLTVL.

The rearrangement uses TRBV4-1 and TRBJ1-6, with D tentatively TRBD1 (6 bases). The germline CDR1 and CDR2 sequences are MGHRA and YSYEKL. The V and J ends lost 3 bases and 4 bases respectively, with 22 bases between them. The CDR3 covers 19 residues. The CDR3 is CASSQDPLYLGHYNSPLHF. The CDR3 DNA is TGCGCCAGCAGCCAGGACCCCCTTTACCTGGGACATTATAATTCACCCCTCCACTTT.

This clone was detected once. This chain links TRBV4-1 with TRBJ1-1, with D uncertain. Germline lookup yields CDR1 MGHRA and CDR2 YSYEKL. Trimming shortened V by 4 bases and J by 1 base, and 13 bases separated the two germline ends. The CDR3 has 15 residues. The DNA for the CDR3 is TGCGCCAGCAGCCCGGGGATGTCAGAGAACACTGAAGCTTTCTTT. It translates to CASSPGMSENTEAFF.

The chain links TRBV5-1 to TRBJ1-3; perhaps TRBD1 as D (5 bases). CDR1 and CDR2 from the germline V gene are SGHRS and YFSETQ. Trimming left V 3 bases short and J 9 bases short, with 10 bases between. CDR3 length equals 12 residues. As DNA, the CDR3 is TGCGCCAGCAGCTGGGGGGGTAGCACCATATATTTT. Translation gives CASSWGGSTIYF.

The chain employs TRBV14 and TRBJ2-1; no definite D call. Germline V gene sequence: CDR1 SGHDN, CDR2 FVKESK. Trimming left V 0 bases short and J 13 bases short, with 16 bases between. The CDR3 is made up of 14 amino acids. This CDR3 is CASSQESVTSNQFF. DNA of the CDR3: TGTGCCAGCAGCCAAGAGTCCGTTACTTCGAATCAGTTCTTC. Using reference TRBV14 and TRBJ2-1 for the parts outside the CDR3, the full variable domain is EAGVTQFPSHSVIEKGQTVTLRCDPISGHDNLYWYRRVMGKEIKFLLHFVKESKQDESGMPNNRFLAERTGGTYSTLKVQPAELEDSGVYFCASSQESVTSNQFFGPGTRLTVL.

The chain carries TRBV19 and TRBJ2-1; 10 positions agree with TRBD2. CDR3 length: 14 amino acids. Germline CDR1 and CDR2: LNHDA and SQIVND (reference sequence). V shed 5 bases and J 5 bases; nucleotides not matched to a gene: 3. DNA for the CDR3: TGTGCCAGTAGTGCAAGCGGGGGGGACAATGAGCAGTTCTTC. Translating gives CASSASGGDNEQFF.

The CDR3 region is CAIRRTENTEAFF. The CDR3 region has the DNA TGTGCCATCAGAAGGACAGAGAACACTGAAGCTTTCTTT. This chain uses TRBV10-3 with TRBJ1-1; a weak D match, TRBD1 (6 bases). This CDR3 spans 13 amino acids. Germline V gene lookup returns CDR1 ENHRY and CDR2 SYGVKD. Trimming removed 6 bases at V and 1 base at J, with 9 bases between.